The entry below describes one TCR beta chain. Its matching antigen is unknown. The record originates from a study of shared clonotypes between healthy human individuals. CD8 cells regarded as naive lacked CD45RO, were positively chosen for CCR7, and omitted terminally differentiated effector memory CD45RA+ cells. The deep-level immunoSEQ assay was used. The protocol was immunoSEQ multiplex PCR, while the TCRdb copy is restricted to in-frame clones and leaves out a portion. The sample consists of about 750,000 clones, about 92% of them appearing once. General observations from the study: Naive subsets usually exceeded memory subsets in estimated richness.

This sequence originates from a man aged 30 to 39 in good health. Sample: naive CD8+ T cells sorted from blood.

Here the CDR3 reads CASSGPGQIPNYGYTF. The CDR3 DNA reads TGTGCCAGCAGCGGGCCGGGACAGATCCCTAACTATGGCTACACCTTC. The genes are TRBV9 and TRBJ1-2; 7 bases map to TRBD1. CDR3 length: 16 amino acids. Per the germline V gene, CDR1 is SGDLS and CDR2 is YYNGEE. Trimming removed 3 bases from V and 0 bases from J; junction bases left unmatched: 8.